This TCR beta chain was retrieved from a study of cytomegalovirus exposure and HLA in healthy donors. PCR amplification relied on 60 Vbeta primers (plus 13 Jbeta primers). The repertoire was sequenced with immunoSEQ multiplex PCR; TCRdb's copy has only in-frame clones and lacks some. Of 98,000 or so clones in the sample, 10% were seen once. Regarding the study as a whole: According to an earlier analysis, most TCR beta V segments yielded productive rearrangements about 90% or about 30% of the time.

V dropped 5 bases and J dropped 7 bases, with 12 bases sitting between them. The CDR3 sequence is 11 residues long. The V gene's germline CDR1 is DFQATT and CDR2 SNEGSKA (reference sequence). In its sample, this clone was seen a few times. Its antigen is not known. This TCR was recovered from a man in his forties in good health and CMV-seropositive. The chain recombines TRBV20-1 with TRBJ2-7, with D perhaps TRBD2 (5 bases). Sequencing was done on a sample of PBMCs. CDR3 amino acids: CSAPNGLEQYF. CDR3 bases: TGCAGTGCTCCAAACGGACTGGAGCAGTACTTC.